This T cell receptor beta chain was observed in a study of identical twins. Study conclusions and caveats: Excess twin sharing in beta out-of-frame sequences was weaker. Cord blood beta clonotypes present at high abundance carried fewer insertions; no such pattern appeared in memory repertoires.

Each CDR3 protein gets one entry after TCRdb re-called the 5' RACE reads with MiXCR. The data hold around 500,000 distinct CDR3 sequences, with 11% to 15% observed a single time. To note about this clonotype: Antigen: not known.

The germline V gene has CDR1 SGHDT and CDR2 YYEEEE. The V gene lost 4 bases and the J gene lost 2 bases, with 17 bases spanning the gap. This CDR3 region has 16 residues. These data were also reused for a study on yellow fever vaccine responses in identical twins. That work contributes: Each twin's T cell response to the vaccine was reported to look partly convergent and partly personalized.

The J gene is TRBJ2-3, the V gene TRBV5-6, with D perhaps matching TRBD1 or TRBD2 (5 bases each). The TCR comes from a woman in her late teens or twenties in good health. The sample taken for sequencing was CD4+ T cells sorted from blood. The CDR3 DNA reads TGTGCCAGCAGCCCGGACCCGGGGCGGGCCACAGATACGCAGTATTTT. Its protein is CASSPDPGRATDTQYF.